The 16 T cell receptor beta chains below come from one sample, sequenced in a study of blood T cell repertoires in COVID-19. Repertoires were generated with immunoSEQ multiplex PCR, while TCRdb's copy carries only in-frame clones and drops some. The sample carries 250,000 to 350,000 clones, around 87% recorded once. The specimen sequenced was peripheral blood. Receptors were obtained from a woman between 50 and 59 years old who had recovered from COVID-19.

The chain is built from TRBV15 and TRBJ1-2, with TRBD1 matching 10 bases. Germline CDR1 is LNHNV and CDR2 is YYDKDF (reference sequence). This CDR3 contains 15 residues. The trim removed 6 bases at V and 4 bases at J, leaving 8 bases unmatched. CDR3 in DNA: TGTGCCACCAGTCTAGGACAGGGGGTTGCCTATGGCTACACCTTC. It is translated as CATSLGQGVAYGYTF.

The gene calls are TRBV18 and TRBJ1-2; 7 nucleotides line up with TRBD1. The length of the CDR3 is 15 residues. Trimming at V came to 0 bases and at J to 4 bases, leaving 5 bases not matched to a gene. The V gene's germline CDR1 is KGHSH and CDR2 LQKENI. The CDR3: CASSPPGTASYGYTF. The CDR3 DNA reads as TGTGCCAGCTCACCACCGGGGACAGCGAGCTATGGCTACACCTTC.

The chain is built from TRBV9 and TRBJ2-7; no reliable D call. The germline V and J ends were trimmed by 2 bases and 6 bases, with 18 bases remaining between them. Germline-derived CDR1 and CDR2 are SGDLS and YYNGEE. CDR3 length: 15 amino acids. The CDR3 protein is CASSVGLGGGTEQYF. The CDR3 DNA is TGTGCCAGCAGCGTGGGTTTAGGCGGTGGCACCGAGCAGTACTTC.

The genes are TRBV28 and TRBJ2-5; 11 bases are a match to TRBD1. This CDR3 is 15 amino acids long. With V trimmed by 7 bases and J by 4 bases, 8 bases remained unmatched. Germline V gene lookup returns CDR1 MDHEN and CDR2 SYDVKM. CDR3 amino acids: CASNLGQGASETQYF. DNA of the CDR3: TGTGCCAGCAATCTAGGACAGGGGGCATCAGAGACCCAGTACTTC. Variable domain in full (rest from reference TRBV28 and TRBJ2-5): DVKVTQSSRYLVKRTGEKVFLECVQDMDHENMFWYRQDPGLGLRLIYFSYDVKMKEKGDIPEGYSVSREKKERFSLILESASTNQTSMYLCASNLGQGASETQYFGPGTRLLVL.

DNA for the CDR3: TGTGCCATCAGTGTCCCAGGGGACTATGGCTACACCTTC. This codes for CAISVPGDYGYTF. This chain uses TRBV10-3 with TRBJ1-2; D may be TRBD1 (6 bases). Germline V CDR1 and CDR2: ENHRY, SYGVKD. The CDR3 extends over 13 amino acids. The V end lost 4 bases, the J end lost 3 bases, and 9 bases lay between the germline ends.

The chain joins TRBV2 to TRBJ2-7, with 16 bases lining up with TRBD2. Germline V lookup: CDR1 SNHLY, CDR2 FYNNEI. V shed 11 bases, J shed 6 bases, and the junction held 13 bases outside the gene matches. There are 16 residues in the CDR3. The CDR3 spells CAGTPGLAGGSCEQYF. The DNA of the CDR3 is TGTGCCGGAACCCCGGGACTAGCGGGGGGGTCTTGCGAGCAGTACTTC.

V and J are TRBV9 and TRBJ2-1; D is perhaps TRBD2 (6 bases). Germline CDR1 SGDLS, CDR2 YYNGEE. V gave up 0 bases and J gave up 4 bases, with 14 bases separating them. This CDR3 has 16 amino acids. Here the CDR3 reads CASSVVTGRSYNEQFF. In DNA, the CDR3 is TGTGCCAGCAGCGTAGTAACGGGGAGGTCGTACAATGAGCAGTTCTTC.

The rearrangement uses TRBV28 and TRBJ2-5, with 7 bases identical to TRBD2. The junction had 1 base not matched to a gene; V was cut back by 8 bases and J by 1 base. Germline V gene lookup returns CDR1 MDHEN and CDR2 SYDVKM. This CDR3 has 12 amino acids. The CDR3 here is CASSSGQETQYF. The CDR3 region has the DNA TGTGCCAGCTCTAGCGGCCAAGAGACCCAGTACTTC.

CDR3 DNA: TGTGCCAGCAGCTTAGACGGGAACACCGGGGAGCTGTTTTTT. It is translated as CASSLDGNTGELFF. The genes are TRBV7-7 and TRBJ2-2; D is uncertain. Trimming removed 1 base from V and 1 base from J, with 4 bases in between. The CDR3 runs 14 residues. The germline V gene encodes CDR1 SSHAT and CDR2 FNYEAQ (reference sequence).

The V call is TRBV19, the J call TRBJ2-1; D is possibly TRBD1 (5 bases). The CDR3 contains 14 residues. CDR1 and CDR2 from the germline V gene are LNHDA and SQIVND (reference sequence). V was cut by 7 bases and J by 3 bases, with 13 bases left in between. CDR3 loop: CASTPQGIYNEQFF. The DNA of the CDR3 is TGTGCCAGTACCCCCCAGGGAATCTACAATGAGCAGTTCTTC. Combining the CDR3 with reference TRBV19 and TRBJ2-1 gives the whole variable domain DGGITQSPKYLFRKEGQNVTLSCEQNLNHDAMYWYRQDPGQGLRLIYYSQIVNDFQKGDIAEGYSVSREKKESFPLTVTSAQKNPTAFYLCASTPQGIYNEQFFGPGTRLTVL.

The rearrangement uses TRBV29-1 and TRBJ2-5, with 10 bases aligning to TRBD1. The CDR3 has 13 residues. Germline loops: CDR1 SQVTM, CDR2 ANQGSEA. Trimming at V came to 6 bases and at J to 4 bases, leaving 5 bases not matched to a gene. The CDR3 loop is CSVYRDRGETQYF. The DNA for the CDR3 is TGCAGCGTCTACCGGGACAGGGGAGAGACCCAGTACTTC. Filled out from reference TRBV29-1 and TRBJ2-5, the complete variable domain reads SAVISQKPSRDICQRGTSLTIQCQVDSQVTMMFWYRQQPGQSLTLIATANQGSEATYESGFVIDKFPISRPNLTFSTLTVSNMSPEDSSIYLCSVYRDRGETQYFGPGTRLLVL.

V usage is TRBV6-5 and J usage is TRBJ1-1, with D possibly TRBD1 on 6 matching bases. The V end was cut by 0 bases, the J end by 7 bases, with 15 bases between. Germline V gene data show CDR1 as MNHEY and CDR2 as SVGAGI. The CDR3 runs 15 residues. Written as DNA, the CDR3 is TGTGCCAGCAGTTACTCGAGTAGGGGGAGTATTGAAGCTTTCTTT. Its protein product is CASSYSSRGSIEAFF.

The CDR3 region is CASSLGQGAANEKLFF. CDR3 in DNA: TGTGCCAGCAGCTTAGGGCAGGGGGCGGCTAATGAAAAACTGTTTTTT. The rearrangement links TRBV7-9 to TRBJ1-4; 8 nucleotides line up with TRBD1. This CDR3 region has 16 residues. Germline CDR1 reads SEHNR; CDR2 reads FQNEAQ (reference sequence). V shed 1 base, J shed 3 bases, and the junction held 4 bases outside the gene matches.

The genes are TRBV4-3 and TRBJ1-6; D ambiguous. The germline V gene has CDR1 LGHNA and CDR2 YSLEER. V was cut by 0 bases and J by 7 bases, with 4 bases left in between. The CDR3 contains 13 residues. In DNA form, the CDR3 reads TGCGCCAGCAGCCAAGAGAGGAATTCACCCCTCCACTTT. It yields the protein CASSQERNSPLHF.

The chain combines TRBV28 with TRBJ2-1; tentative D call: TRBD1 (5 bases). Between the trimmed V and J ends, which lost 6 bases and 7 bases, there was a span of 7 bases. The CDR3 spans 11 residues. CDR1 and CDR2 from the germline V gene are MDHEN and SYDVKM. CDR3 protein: CASRAGNEQFF. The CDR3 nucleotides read TGTGCCAGCAGGGCAGGGAATGAGCAGTTCTTC. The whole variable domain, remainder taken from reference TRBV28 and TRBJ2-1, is DVKVTQSSRYLVKRTGEKVFLECVQDMDHENMFWYRQDPGLGLRLIYFSYDVKMKEKGDIPEGYSVSREKKERFSLILESASTNQTSMYLCASRAGNEQFFGPGTRLTVL.

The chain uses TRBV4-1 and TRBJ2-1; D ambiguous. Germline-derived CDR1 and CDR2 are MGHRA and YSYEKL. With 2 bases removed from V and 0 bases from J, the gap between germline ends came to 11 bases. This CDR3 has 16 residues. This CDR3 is CASSQPLRSSYNEQFF. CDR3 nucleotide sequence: TGCGCCAGCAGCCAACCGCTTCGCAGCTCCTACAATGAGCAGTTCTTC.